The TCR beta chain described here comes from a study of blood T cells in healthy people across ages. On the study more broadly: Template switching captured about one barcoded beta molecule per two T cells.

A second PCR, run for about 7 to 11 cycles, used a sample-barcoded 5' primer plus a J-beta primer mix. From the 5' RACE reads, TCRdb called clonotypes with MiXCR, one entry per CDR3 protein. The sample lists roughly 800,000 distinct CDR3 sequences, around 36% occurring once. The receptor was derived from a man aged 18 to 30 in good health. The sequenced material came from blood.

This chain's CDR3 is CSATGAGYEQYF. The CDR3 coding sequence is TGCAGTGCCACTGGAGCCGGCTACGAGCAGTACTTC. V is TRBV20-1 and J is TRBJ2-7; unclear D gene. In germline, CDR1 is DFQATT, CDR2 SNEGSKA (reference sequence). Trimming left V 6 bases short and J 3 bases short, with 12 bases between. CDR3 length equals 12 residues.